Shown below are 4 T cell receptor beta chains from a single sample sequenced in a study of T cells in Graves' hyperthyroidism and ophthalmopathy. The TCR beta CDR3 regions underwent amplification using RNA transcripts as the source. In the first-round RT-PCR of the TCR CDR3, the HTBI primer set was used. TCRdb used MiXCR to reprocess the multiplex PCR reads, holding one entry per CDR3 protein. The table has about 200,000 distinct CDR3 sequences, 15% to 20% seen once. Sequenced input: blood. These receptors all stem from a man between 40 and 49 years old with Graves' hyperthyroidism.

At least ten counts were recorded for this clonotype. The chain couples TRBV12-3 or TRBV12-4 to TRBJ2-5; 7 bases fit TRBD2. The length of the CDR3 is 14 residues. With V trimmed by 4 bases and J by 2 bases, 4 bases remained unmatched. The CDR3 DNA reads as TGTGCCAGCAGTTCCGGCGGGGGACAAGAGACCCAGTACTTC. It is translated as CASSSGGGQETQYF.

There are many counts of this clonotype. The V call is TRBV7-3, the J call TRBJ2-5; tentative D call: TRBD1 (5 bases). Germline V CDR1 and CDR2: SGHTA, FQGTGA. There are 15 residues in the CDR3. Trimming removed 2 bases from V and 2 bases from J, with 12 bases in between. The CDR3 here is CASSLGREWQETQYF. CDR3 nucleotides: TGTGCCAGCAGCTTAGGCAGGGAATGGCAAGAGACCCAGTACTTC.

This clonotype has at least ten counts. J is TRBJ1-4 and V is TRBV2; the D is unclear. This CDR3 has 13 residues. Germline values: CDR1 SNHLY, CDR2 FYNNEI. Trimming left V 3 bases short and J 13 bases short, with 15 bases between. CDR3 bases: TGTGCCAGCAGTGATGGCCAGGTCTCTGGACTGTTTTTT. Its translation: CASSDGQVSGLFF.

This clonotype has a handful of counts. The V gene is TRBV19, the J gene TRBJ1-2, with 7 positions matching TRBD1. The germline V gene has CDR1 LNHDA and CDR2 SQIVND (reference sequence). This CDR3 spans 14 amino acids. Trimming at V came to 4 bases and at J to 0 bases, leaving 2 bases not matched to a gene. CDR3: CASSTGQANYGYTF. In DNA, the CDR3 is TGTGCCAGTAGTACCGGACAGGCTAACTATGGCTACACCTTC. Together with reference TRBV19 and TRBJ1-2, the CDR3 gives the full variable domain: DGGITQSPKYLFRKEGQNVTLSCEQNLNHDAMYWYRQDPGQGLRLIYYSQIVNDFQKGDIAEGYSVSREKKESFPLTVTSAQKNPTAFYLCASSTGQANYGYTFGSGTRLTVV.